This T cell receptor (beta chain) was profiled in a study of blood T cell repertoires in COVID-19. Clones were read by immunoSEQ multiplex PCR, and TCRdb kept only the in-frame ones, dropping some. The data show almost 200,000 clones, with more than 75% seen just once and roughly 5.7% held by the top ten. The source of this sequence is a woman aged 40 to 50 with COVID-19, enrolled during active disease. Sequencing was done on a sample of peripheral blood.

CDR3 nucleotide sequence: TGTGCCAGCTCACCACGACGGGAGGGCAGCGAGACCCAGTACTTC. This gives the protein CASSPRREGSETQYF. The J gene is TRBJ2-5, the V gene TRBV18, with 8 bases matching TRBD2. Germline CDR1 is KGHSH and CDR2 is LQKENI. Germline trimming cut 1 base from V and 5 bases from J; bases unmatched to any gene: 6. The CDR3 is 15 amino acids.